What follows are 27 T cell receptor beta chains derived from one specimen sequenced in a study of shared clonotypes between healthy human individuals. Profiled with immunoSEQ multiplex PCR; TCRdb holds only in-frame clones, not every one. The repertoire holds just under 95,000 clones, with roughly three quarters as singletons. The sample taken for sequencing was memory CD8+ T cells sorted from blood. As to subset: CD45RO+ cells pooled with CCR7-negative TemRA cells. All receptors derive from a man aged 25 to 40 in good health.

V gene TRBV28 combines with J gene TRBJ2-7, with D maybe TRBD1 (5 bases). The CDR3 sequence is 14 residues long. Germline V gene lookup returns CDR1 MDHEN and CDR2 SYDVKM. With 3 bases removed from V and 6 bases from J, the gap between germline ends came to 15 bases. The CDR3 reads CASSFSDRRGEQYF. DNA for the CDR3: TGTGCCAGCAGTTTTTCCGACCGTAGGGGCGAGCAGTACTTC.

This sequence joins TRBV19 and TRBJ2-7; maybe TRBD1 (6 bases). Trimming left V 5 bases short and J 1 base short, with 24 bases between. The germline V gene encodes CDR1 LNHDA and CDR2 SQIVND (reference sequence). This CDR3 is built from 18 residues. The CDR3 here is CASSFVLSLRGNSYEQYF. The CDR3 DNA is TGTGCCAGTAGTTTTGTTCTCAGTCTCAGGGGTAATTCCTACGAGCAGTACTTC. Full variable domain (remainder filled in from reference TRBV19 and TRBJ2-7): DGGITQSPKYLFRKEGQNVTLSCEQNLNHDAMYWYRQDPGQGLRLIYYSQIVNDFQKGDIAEGYSVSREKKESFPLTVTSAQKNPTAFYLCASSFVLSLRGNSYEQYFGPGTRLTVT.

J is TRBJ2-2 and V is TRBV29-1; D unclear. The CDR3 is 13 amino acids. Trimming shortened V by 4 bases and J by 2 bases, and 8 bases separated the two germline ends. The germline V gene has CDR1 SQVTM and CDR2 ANQGSEA. Here the CDR3 reads CSVVIRNTGELFF. For the CDR3, the DNA is TGCAGCGTTGTAATCAGAAACACCGGGGAGCTGTTTTTT.

This chain joins TRBV11-2 and TRBJ1-5, with D unresolved. The germline V and J ends were trimmed by 4 bases and 2 bases, with 12 bases remaining between them. This CDR3 comprises 15 residues. Germline V lookup: CDR1 SGHAT, CDR2 FQNNGV. The CDR3, as DNA: TGTGCCAGCAGCTCCCGGTTAATAGGCAATCAGCCCCAGCATTTT. Its translation is CASSSRLIGNQPQHF.

V is TRBV28 and J is TRBJ2-7; maybe TRBD2 (6 bases). Germline CDR1 reads MDHEN; CDR2 reads SYDVKM. This CDR3 is built from 15 residues. Trimming pared 5 bases from V and 0 bases from J, leaving 14 bases between. The CDR3 here is CASSALAPSSYEQYF. DNA for the CDR3: TGTGCCAGCAGTGCCCTAGCGCCCAGCTCCTACGAGCAGTACTTC.

The rearrangement links TRBV28 to TRBJ2-3; 9 bases are shared with TRBD2. CDR1 is MDHEN, CDR2 SYDVKM, per germline. The CDR3 totals 17 residues. The V segment lost 7 bases and the J segment 1 base; nucleotides outside the gene matches: 12. The CDR3 is CASTLAGMGKGTDTQYF. For the CDR3, the DNA is TGTGCCAGCACCCTAGCGGGAATGGGGAAAGGCACAGATACGCAGTATTTT. Combining the CDR3 with reference TRBV28 and TRBJ2-3 gives the whole variable domain DVKVTQSSRYLVKRTGEKVFLECVQDMDHENMFWYRQDPGLGLRLIYFSYDVKMKEKGDIPEGYSVSREKKERFSLILESASTNQTSMYLCASTLAGMGKGTDTQYFGPGTRLTVL.

The genes are TRBV11-2 and TRBJ2-2, with D possibly being TRBD2 (5 bases). This CDR3 is 17 amino acids long. Trimming took off 2 bases at V and 1 base at J, with 14 bases between the two ends. Germline CDR1 reads SGHAT; CDR2 reads FQNNGV. The CDR3 DNA follows: TGTGCCAGCAGCTTAACGCGGCTAGCTAAGAACACCGGGGAGCTGTTTTTT. It is translated as CASSLTRLAKNTGELFF.

In regard to this clone: Since a far larger clone is one base different, this is likely a read error. The CDR3 region is CANTLGSSYNEQFF. For the CDR3, the DNA is TGTGCCAACACCCTGGGTAGCAGCTACAATGAGCAGTTCTTC. The rearrangement links TRBV6-6 to TRBJ2-1, with D unclear. Germline CDR1 reads MNHNY; CDR2 reads SVGAGI (reference sequence). V was clipped by 10 bases and J by 3 bases, with 16 bases between them. The CDR3 sequence is 14 residues long.

This chain links TRBV4-3 with TRBJ1-1, with D tentatively TRBD1 (6 bases). The CDR3 runs to 13 residues. From germline, CDR1 is LGHNA and CDR2 YSLEER. V lost 5 bases and J 5 bases, leaving 12 bases between the germline ends. CDR3 sequence (DNA): TGCGCCAGCAGCAGGGGGGCGCGGACTGAAGCTTTCTTT. Residues: CASSRGARTEAFF.

The V call is TRBV5-8, the J call TRBJ2-3, with D maybe TRBD1 (6 bases). V was pared by 0 bases and J by 1 base, with 12 bases between. Germline V CDR1 and CDR2: SGHTS, YDEGEE. The CDR3 covers 16 residues. In nucleotides, the CDR3 is TGTGCCAGCAGCTTGGAGTCAGGGGCTGGCACAGATACGCAGTATTTT. Residues: CASSLESGAGTDTQYF.

The J gene is TRBJ2-1, the V gene TRBV2, with unresolved D. CDR1 is SNHLY and CDR2 is FYNNEI in the germline V gene. V lost 6 bases, J lost 7 bases, and 13 bases lay in between. CDR3 length: 13 residues. CDR3 in DNA: TGTGCCAGCAGAGGCCTGAATAGGAATGAGCAGTTCTTC. It yields the protein CASRGLNRNEQFF.

This clone has just a few counts. The chain links TRBV29-1 to TRBJ1-2; D unresolved. The CDR3 has 11 residues. Germline V gene sequence: CDR1 SQVTM, CDR2 ANQGSEA. V lost 7 bases, J lost 4 bases, and 10 bases lay in between. CDR3 nucleotides: TGCAGCGCCACGGGATCCTATGGCTACACCTTC. It encodes CSATGSYGYTF.

The CDR3 DNA reads as TGTGCCAGCACGAAGGGGAACTACGAGCAGTACTTC. Protein product: CASTKGNYEQYF. The chain uses TRBV28 and TRBJ2-7; weak D call: TRBD1 (5 bases). Germline V gene data show CDR1 as MDHEN and CDR2 as SYDVKM. The V end was cut by 7 bases, the J end by 3 bases, with 10 bases between. There are 12 residues in the CDR3.

The rearrangement joins TRBV5-6 to TRBJ2-2; TRBD2 aligns across 13 bases. J gave up 1 base and V 4 bases, and 10 bases lay outside the gene matches. Germline CDR1 SGHDT, CDR2 YYEEEE. The CDR3 extends over 19 amino acids. The DNA for the CDR3 is TGTGCCAGCAGCCCCGGACTAGCGGGAGAAGGGGTGAACACCGGGGAGCTGTTTTTT. It specifies CASSPGLAGEGVNTGELFF.

J is TRBJ2-1 and V is TRBV5-1, with D perhaps being TRBD1 or TRBD2 (5 bases each). CDR1 is SGHRS, CDR2 YFSETQ, per germline. The CDR3 covers 16 residues. The germline V and J ends were trimmed by 4 bases and 5 bases, with 19 bases remaining between them. CDR3 residues: CASSQEPGRGNNEQFF. The CDR3 coding sequence is TGCGCCAGCAGCCAAGAACCGGGACGGGGAAACAATGAGCAGTTCTTC. Full variable domain (missing parts from reference TRBV5-1 and TRBJ2-1): KAGVTQTPRYLIKTRGQQVTLSCSPISGHRSVSWYQQTPGQGLQFLFEYFSETQRNKGNFPGRFSGRQFSNSRSEMNVSTLELGDSALYLCASSQEPGRGNNEQFFGPGTRLTVL.

This chain connects TRBV15 to TRBJ1-5, with 12 bases identical to TRBD1. This CDR3 region has 16 residues. Germline-derived CDR1 and CDR2 are LNHNV and YYDKDF (reference sequence). V trimming: 4 bases; J trimming: 7 bases; junction bases outside the gene matches: 8. The DNA for the CDR3 is TGTGCCACCAGCACCGGCGGGACAGGGGGCGCCCAGCCCCAGCATTTT. Translation gives CATSTGGTGGAQPQHF. The whole variable domain, filled in from reference TRBV15 and TRBJ1-5, reads DAMVIQNPRYQVTQFGKPVTLSCSQTLNHNVMYWYQQKSSQAPKLLFHYYDKDFNNEADTPDNFQSRRPNTSFCFLDIRSPGLGDTAMYLCATSTGGTGGAQPQHFGDGTRLSIL.

This chain links TRBV5-1 with TRBJ2-1, with a weak D call TRBD2 (7 bases). Trimming shortened V by 4 bases and J by 2 bases, and 22 bases separated the two germline ends. In germline, CDR1 is SGHRS, CDR2 YFSETQ. CDR3 size: 18 residues. The CDR3 protein is CASSGEGRRGGTYNEQFF. CDR3 DNA: TGCGCCAGCAGCGGCGAAGGTAGGAGGGGGGGCACCTACAATGAGCAGTTCTTC.

The chain employs TRBV5-1 and TRBJ2-5; tentatively, D is TRBD1 or TRBD2 (5 bases each). Gene TRBJ2-7 matches the end of the DNA better, so the J call may be wrong. The CDR3 is made up of 12 amino acids. Germline values: CDR1 SGHRS, CDR2 YFSETQ. The CDR3 bases are TGCGCCAGCAGCGCCGCGAGGGGCGAGCAGTACTTC. Translation gives CASSAARGEQYF.

V usage is TRBV25-1 and J usage is TRBJ2-1; a weak D match, TRBD1 (6 bases). CDR3 length: 14 residues. The germline gives CDR1 MGHDK, CDR2 SYGVNS. Between the trimmed V and J ends, which lost 5 bases and 2 bases, there was a span of 10 bases. The CDR3 nucleotides read TGTGCCAGCAGTACAGGGACGGCCTACAATGAGCAGTTCTTC. It codes for CASSTGTAYNEQFF.

As for this clone: Different DNA sequences within this sample yield the same CDR3. The V and J genes are TRBV27 and TRBJ2-3; 7 nucleotides match TRBD1. The CDR3 totals 14 residues. The junction had 6 bases not matched to a gene; V was cut back by 7 bases and J by 2 bases. CDR1 is MNHEY and CDR2 is SMNVEV in the germline V gene (reference sequence). This CDR3 is CASTRDRTTDTQYF. DNA for the CDR3: TGTGCCAGCACCCGGGACAGAACCACAGATACGCAGTATTTT.

In its sample, this clone was seen once. The chain has TRBV5-1 and TRBJ2-5; D call uncertain. This CDR3 is 14 amino acids long. Per the germline V gene, CDR1 is SGHRS and CDR2 is YFSETQ. Trimming took off 3 bases at V and 6 bases at J, with 15 bases between the two ends. The CDR3 sequence: CASSSTELGKTQYF. CDR3 DNA: TGCGCCAGCAGCTCAACCGAGCTCGGAAAGACCCAGTACTTC.

This clone was observed a handful of times. The chain links TRBV6-6 to TRBJ2-7; 7 bases match TRBD2. Germline values: CDR1 MNHNY, CDR2 SVGAGI (reference sequence). V was clipped by 8 bases and J by 2 bases; unmatched bases: 9. This CDR3 contains 14 residues. In DNA form, the CDR3 reads TGTGCCAGCGCACCGGCGGGAGTAACCTACGAGCAGTACTTC. Its protein product is CASAPAGVTYEQYF.

This clone was detected many times. CDR3 residues: CASSSGSTDTQYF. The CDR3 region has the DNA TGTGCCAGCAGTAGCGGGAGCACAGATACGCAGTATTTT. The chain couples TRBV6-4 to TRBJ2-3; the D gene is possibly TRBD2 (6 bases). CDR3 length equals 13 residues. V was shortened by 5 bases and J by 0 bases, with 6 bases between the two germline ends. CDR1 and CDR2 from the germline V gene are MRHNA and SNTAGT.

The chain is built from TRBV7-8 and TRBJ2-3; 12 bases agree with TRBD2. Trimming took 4 bases from V and 6 from J; bases not matched to a gene: 14. This CDR3 contains 18 residues. The germline gives CDR1 SGHVS, CDR2 FQNEAQ. The CDR3 loop is CASSSDRTSGKSTDTQYF. The CDR3, as DNA: TGTGCCAGCAGCTCTGATCGGACTAGCGGGAAAAGTACGGATACGCAGTATTTT.

This clone was observed a handful of times. The J gene is TRBJ2-7, the V gene TRBV4-1, with D tentatively TRBD2 (5 bases). The CDR3 runs 14 residues. Germline V gives CDR1 MGHRA, CDR2 YSYEKL. Between the trimmed V and J ends, which lost 0 bases and 2 bases, there was a span of 8 bases. This CDR3 is CASSQETGTYEQYF. CDR3 in DNA: TGCGCCAGCAGCCAAGAAACGGGAACCTACGAGCAGTACTTC.

This chain joins TRBV7-9 and TRBJ2-7; D remains unclear. This CDR3 spans 16 amino acids. Trimming took 6 bases from V and 2 from J, leaving 20 bases between them. From germline, CDR1 is SEHNR and CDR2 FQNEAQ (reference sequence). The CDR3 loop is CASRLFLGERTYEQYF. The CDR3 nucleotides read TGTGCCAGCAGATTATTTTTAGGAGAGAGAACCTACGAGCAGTACTTC.

The rearrangement joins TRBV2 to TRBJ2-1, with 11 bases that match TRBD2. Germline loops: CDR1 SNHLY, CDR2 FYNNEI. The CDR3 length is 16 residues. Trimming cost V 4 bases and J 8 bases; bases outside gene matches: 10. Written as DNA, the CDR3 is TGTGCCAGCAGTGGGGCTAGCGGGGGGCCTTGGGATGAGCAGTTCTTC. Translating it yields CASSGASGGPWDEQFF. The full variable domain, completed using reference TRBV2 and TRBJ2-1, is EPEVTQTPSHQVTQMGQEVILRCVPISNHLYFYWYRQILGQKVEFLVSFYNNEISEKSEIFDDQFSVERPDGSNFTLKIRSTKLEDSAMYFCASSGASGGPWDEQFFGPGTRLTVL.